Ten or more counts support the clone carrying this T cell receptor (beta chain). Its target is not known. Unique molecular identifiers were added to individual cDNA molecules. In TCRdb, the 5' RACE reads were re-called with MiXCR into one record per CDR3 protein. The table includes tens of thousands of distinct CDR3 sequences, less than 15% detected once. This record belongs to a study of early T cells in non-severe SARS-CoV-2 infection. Study at large: The authors sequenced bulk RNA from unsorted whole blood, leaving chains unpaired.

CDR1 LGHNA and CDR2 YNFKEQ come from the germline V gene. V was pared by 4 bases and J by 8 bases, with 12 bases between. This CDR3 is built from 13 residues. Study-wide results and caveats: Private and CD4 specificities were missed by VDJdb matching, which favored anti-spike CD8 responses.

The receptor's source is an adult who was a healthcare worker with PCR-confirmed SARS-CoV-2 infection or an uninfected control (not recorded which). The sequencing here drew on whole blood, taken at baseline. The chain employs TRBV4-2 and TRBJ1-5; D ambiguous. The CDR3 DNA sequence: TGTGCCAGCAGCCTCGACACCCAGGAGCCCCAGCATTTT. As protein: CASSLDTQEPQHF.